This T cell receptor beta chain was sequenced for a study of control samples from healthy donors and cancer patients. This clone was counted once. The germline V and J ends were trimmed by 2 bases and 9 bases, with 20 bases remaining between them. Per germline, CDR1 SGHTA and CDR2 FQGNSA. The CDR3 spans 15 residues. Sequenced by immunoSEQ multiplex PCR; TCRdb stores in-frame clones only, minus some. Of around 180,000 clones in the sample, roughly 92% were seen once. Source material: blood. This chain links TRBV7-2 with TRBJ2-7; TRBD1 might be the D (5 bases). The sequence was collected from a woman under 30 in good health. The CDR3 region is CASSLPPVGHTVQYF. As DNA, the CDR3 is TGTGCCAGCAGCTTACCGCCCGTGGGGCATACGGTGCAGTACTTC.